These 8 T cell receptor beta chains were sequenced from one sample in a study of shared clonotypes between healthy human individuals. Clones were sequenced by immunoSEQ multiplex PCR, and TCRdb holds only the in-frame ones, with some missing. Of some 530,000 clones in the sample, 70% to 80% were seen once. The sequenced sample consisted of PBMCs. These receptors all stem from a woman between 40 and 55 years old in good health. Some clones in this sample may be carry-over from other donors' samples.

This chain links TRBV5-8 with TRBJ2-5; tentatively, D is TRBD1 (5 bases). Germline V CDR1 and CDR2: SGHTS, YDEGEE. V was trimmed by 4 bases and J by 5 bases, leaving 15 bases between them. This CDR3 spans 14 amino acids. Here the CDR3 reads CASSQRQIMETQYF. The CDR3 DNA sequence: TGTGCCAGCAGCCAACGACAGATCATGGAGACCCAGTACTTC.

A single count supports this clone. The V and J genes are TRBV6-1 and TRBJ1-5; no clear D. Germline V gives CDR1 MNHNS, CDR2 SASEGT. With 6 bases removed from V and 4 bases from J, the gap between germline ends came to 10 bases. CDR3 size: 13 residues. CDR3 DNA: TGTGCCAGCAGGGCCCCCCCAAATCAGCCCCAGCATTTT. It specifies CASRAPPNQPQHF.

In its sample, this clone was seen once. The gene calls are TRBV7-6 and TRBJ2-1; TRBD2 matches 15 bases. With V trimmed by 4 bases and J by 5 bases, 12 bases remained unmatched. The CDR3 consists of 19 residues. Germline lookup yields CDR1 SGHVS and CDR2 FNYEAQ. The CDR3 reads CASSSVPGLAGGRDNEQFF. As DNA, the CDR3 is TGTGCCAGCAGCTCAGTACCGGGACTAGCGGGAGGACGCGACAATGAGCAGTTCTTC.

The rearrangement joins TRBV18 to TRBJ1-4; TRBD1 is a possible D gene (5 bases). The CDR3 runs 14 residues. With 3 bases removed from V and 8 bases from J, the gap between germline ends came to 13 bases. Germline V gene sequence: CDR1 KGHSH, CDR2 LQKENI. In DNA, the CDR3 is TGTGCCAGCTCACCTCCGGGACGTTGGGAAAAACTGTTTTTT. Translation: CASSPPGRWEKLFF.

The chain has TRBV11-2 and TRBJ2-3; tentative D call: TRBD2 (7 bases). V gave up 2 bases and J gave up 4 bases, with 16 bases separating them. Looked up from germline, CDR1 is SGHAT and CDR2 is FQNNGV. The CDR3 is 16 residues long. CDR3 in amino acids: CASSLSGPGGADTQYF. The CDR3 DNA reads TGTGCCAGCAGCTTATCTGGGCCGGGGGGCGCAGATACGCAGTATTTT.

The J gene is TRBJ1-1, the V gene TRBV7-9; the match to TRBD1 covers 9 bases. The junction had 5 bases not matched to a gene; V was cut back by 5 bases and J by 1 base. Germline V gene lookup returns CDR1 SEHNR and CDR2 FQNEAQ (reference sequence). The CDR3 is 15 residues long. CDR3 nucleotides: TGTGCCAGCAGCAACAGGGGGCGGGGGAACACTGAAGCTTTCTTT. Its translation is CASSNRGRGNTEAFF. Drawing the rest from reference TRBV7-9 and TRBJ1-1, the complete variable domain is DTGVSQNPRHKITKRGQNVTFRCDPISEHNRLYWYRQTLGQGPEFLTYFQNEAQLEKSRLLSDRFSAERPKGSFSTLEIQRTEQGDSAMYLCASSNRGRGNTEAFFGQGTRLTVV.

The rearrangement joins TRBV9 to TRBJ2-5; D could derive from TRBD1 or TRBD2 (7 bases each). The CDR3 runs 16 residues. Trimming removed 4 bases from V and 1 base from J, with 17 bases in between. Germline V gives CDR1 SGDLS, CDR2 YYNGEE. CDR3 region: CASSSGGGPRQETQYF. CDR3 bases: TGTGCCAGCAGCTCAGGGGGGGGACCGCGCCAAGAGACCCAGTACTTC.

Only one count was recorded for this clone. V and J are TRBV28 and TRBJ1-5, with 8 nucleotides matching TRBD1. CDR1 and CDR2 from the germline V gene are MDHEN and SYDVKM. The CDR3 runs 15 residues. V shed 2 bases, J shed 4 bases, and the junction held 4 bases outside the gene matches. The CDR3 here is CASSLPQGANQPQHF. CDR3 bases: TGTGCCAGCAGTTTACCCCAGGGGGCGAATCAGCCCCAGCATTTT.